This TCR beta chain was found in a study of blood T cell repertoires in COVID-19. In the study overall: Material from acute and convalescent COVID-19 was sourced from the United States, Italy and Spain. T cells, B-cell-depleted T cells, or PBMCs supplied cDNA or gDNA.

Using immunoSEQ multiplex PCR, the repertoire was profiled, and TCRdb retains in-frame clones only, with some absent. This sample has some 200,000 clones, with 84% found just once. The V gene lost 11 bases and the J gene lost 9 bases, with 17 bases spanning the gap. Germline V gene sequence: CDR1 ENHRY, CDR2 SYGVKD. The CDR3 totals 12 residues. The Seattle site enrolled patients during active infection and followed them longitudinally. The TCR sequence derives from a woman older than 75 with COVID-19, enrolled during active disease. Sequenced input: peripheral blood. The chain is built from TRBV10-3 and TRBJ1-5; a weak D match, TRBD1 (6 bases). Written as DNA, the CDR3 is TGTGCCGTTCGGGACAACCAGGGGCCCCAGCATTTT. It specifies CAVRDNQGPQHF.